This note documents a single T cell receptor beta chain sequence. Germline and junction disagree at one end, which may indicate a read error. Per the study methods: Amplification of reference gene primers was used by the study to estimate nucleated cell counts. The assay was immunoSEQ multiplex PCR, and TCRdb's table has in-frame clones only and misses some. That table supplies the V and J calls and clone size; D and trimming were determined from the DNA. The data show approximately 190,000 clones, around 80% seen once. The data originate from a study of blood T cell repertoires in COVID-19. About the study: From T cells, B-cell-depleted T cells, or PBMCs came the material, which was cDNA or gDNA.

The V gene's germline CDR1 is SSHAT and CDR2 FNYEAQ (reference sequence). The CDR3 covers 16 residues. This chain uses TRBV7-7 with TRBJ2-3; TRBD2 is a possible D gene (7 bases). The sequenced material came from peripheral blood. The sequence was collected from a man between 60 and 75 years old with acute or convalescent COVID-19. Here the CDR3 DNA reads TGTGCTAGCAGCTTAGGCGGGGGCGCTAGCACAGATACGCAGTATTTT. The encoded protein is CASSLGGGASTDTQYF.